A single sample gave rise to the 24 T cell receptor beta chains below, sequenced in a study of T cells in Graves' hyperthyroidism and ophthalmopathy. The investigators amplified TCR beta CDR3 regions from RNA transcripts. HTBI primers were employed in a first-round RT-PCR of the TCR CDR3. MiXCR, run by TCRdb on the multiplex PCR reads, gives a single entry per CDR3 protein. The top ten hold 15% to 17% of the sample, which has about 690,000 distinct CDR3 sequences, approximately 15% seen once. The sample comprised blood. The origin of the receptors is a man between 50 and 59 years old with Graves' hyperthyroidism.

This clonotype was seen many times. The J gene is TRBJ2-7, the V gene TRBV6-2 or TRBV6-3; 8 nucleotides match TRBD1. Per the germline V gene, CDR1 is MNHEY and CDR2 is SVGEGT. Trimming cost V 6 bases and J 6 bases; bases outside gene matches: 7. The length of the CDR3 is 13 residues. CDR3 DNA sequence: TGTGCCAGCAGCAGGGACAGGAACTCCGAGCAGTACTTC. Its translation is CASSRDRNSEQYF.

This clonotype turned up a few times. The chain recombines TRBV29-1 with TRBJ1-2, with D unclear. CDR1 is SQVTM and CDR2 is ANQGSEA in the germline V gene. Trimming shortened V by 2 bases and J by 3 bases, and 10 bases separated the two germline ends. There are 13 residues in the CDR3. This chain's CDR3 is CSVEKVLDYGYTF. The CDR3 DNA reads TGCAGCGTTGAAAAGGTCCTAGACTATGGCTACACCTTC. Full variable domain (remainder filled in from reference TRBV29-1 and TRBJ1-2): SAVISQKPSRDICQRGTSLTIQCQVDSQVTMMFWYRQQPGQSLTLIATANQGSEATYESGFVIDKFPISRPNLTFSTLTVSNMSPEDSSIYLCSVEKVLDYGYTFGSGTRLTVV.

This clonotype was counted only a few times. The chain couples TRBV30 to TRBJ2-1; D is possibly TRBD2 (6 bases). The ends were cut back, 0 bases at V and 4 bases at J, with 13 bases in the middle. Germline CDR1 reads GTSNPN; CDR2 reads SVGIG (reference sequence). This CDR3 is 15 amino acids long. The CDR3 sequence is CAWSVDSGQYNEQFF. For the CDR3, the DNA is TGTGCCTGGAGTGTAGATAGCGGCCAATACAATGAGCAGTTCTTC. The complete variable domain, with remaining parts taken from reference TRBV30 and TRBJ2-1, reads SQTIHQWPATLVQPVGSPLSLECTVEGTSNPNLYWYRQAAGRGLQLLFYSVGIGQISSEVPQNLSASRPQDRQFILSSKKLLLSDSGFYLCAWSVDSGQYNEQFFGPGTRLTVL.

This clonotype was seen ten or more times. The V gene is TRBV11-1, the J gene TRBJ2-7; D ambiguous. Trimming removed 3 bases from V and 2 bases from J, with 11 bases in between. The germline gives CDR1 SGHAT, CDR2 FQDESV (reference sequence). The CDR3 sequence is 14 residues long. The CDR3 region is CASSLNTATYEQYF. CDR3 sequence (DNA): TGTGCCAGCAGCTTGAACACTGCTACCTACGAGCAGTACTTC.

This sequence joins TRBV2 and TRBJ2-7; weak D call: TRBD1 (6 bases). CDR3 length equals 14 residues. Looked up from germline, CDR1 is SNHLY and CDR2 is FYNNEI. V shed 8 bases and J shed 2 bases, with 16 bases lying between them. The CDR3 sequence: CASYLFTGTYEQYF. Here the CDR3 DNA reads TGTGCCAGCTACTTATTTACAGGGACCTACGAGCAGTACTTC.

The CDR3 spells CASSRTGQGSDEAFF. CDR3 sequence (DNA): TGCGCCAGCAGCCGCACGGGACAGGGTTCCGATGAAGCTTTCTTT. The J gene is TRBJ1-1, the V gene TRBV5-1; TRBD1 aligns across 9 bases. CDR3 size: 15 residues. Germline assignment: CDR1 SGHRS and CDR2 YFSETQ. Trimming cost V 4 bases and J 7 bases; bases outside gene matches: 11.

The chain joins TRBV18 to TRBJ2-2; weak D call: TRBD1 (7 bases). Looked up from germline, CDR1 is KGHSH and CDR2 is LQKENI. The CDR3 consists of 15 residues. Trimming removed 7 bases at V and 3 bases at J, with 15 bases between. The DNA for the CDR3 is TGTGCCAGCTACCTTGGAGGGGGCCACACCGGGGAGCTGTTTTTT. It translates to CASYLGGGHTGELFF.

The J gene is TRBJ2-5, the V gene TRBV7-6; no reliable D call. The germline V and J ends were trimmed by 1 base and 1 base, with 10 bases remaining between them. CDR3 length: 15 residues. CDR1 and CDR2 (germline): SGHVS, FNYEAQ. In nucleotides, the CDR3 is TGTGCCAGCAGCTTAGAAGCGAGAATCCAAGAGACCCAGTACTTC. Residues: CASSLEARIQETQYF.

The sample holds a few counts of this clonotype. The chain recombines TRBV28 with TRBJ1-5; D gene unclear. With 6 bases removed from V and 3 bases from J, the gap between germline ends came to 12 bases. CDR1 is MDHEN, CDR2 SYDVKM, per germline. CDR3 size: 14 residues. In DNA, the CDR3 is TGTGCCAGCAGCTTGACCGAGTACAATCAGCCCCAGCATTTT. Its protein is CASSLTEYNQPQHF.

The chain uses TRBV6-5 and TRBJ2-1; D might be TRBD1 (6 bases). Germline V gives CDR1 MNHEY, CDR2 SVGAGI. The V end was cut by 1 base, the J end by 5 bases, with 9 bases between. The CDR3 covers 14 residues. For the CDR3, the DNA is TGTGCCAGCAGTTACTGGGGGCTGAACAATGAGCAGTTCTTC. Translation gives CASSYWGLNNEQFF.

The J gene is TRBJ1-5, the V gene TRBV4-3, with a weak D call TRBD1 (5 bases). With 4 bases removed from V and 0 bases from J, the gap between germline ends came to 10 bases. From germline, CDR1 is LGHNA and CDR2 YSLEER. This CDR3 region has 15 residues. CDR3 nucleotides: TGCGCCAGCAGCCTTCGGGACGGTAGCAATCAGCCCCAGCATTTT. It translates to CASSLRDGSNQPQHF.

A word on this clonotype: A read error may explain this, as a much larger clone is one base away. V gene TRBV19 combines with J gene TRBJ1-1; D is possibly TRBD1 (6 bases). Germline V CDR1 and CDR2: LNHDA, SQIVND (reference sequence). V was shortened by 5 bases and J by 5 bases, with 15 bases between the two germline ends. The CDR3 consists of 14 residues. The CDR3 nucleotides are TGTGCCAGTAGTTTCACAGGGCTCTGTACTGAAGCTTTCTTT. Residues: CASSFTGLCTEAFF.

This clonotype was observed once. A much larger clone is a single base away; this may be a read error. V and J are TRBV20-1 and TRBJ2-5, with 11 bases that match TRBD2. From germline, CDR1 is DFQATT and CDR2 SNEGSKA (reference sequence). The CDR3 spans 14 residues. In DNA form, the CDR3 reads TGCGGTGCTAGACTAGCGGGGATCCAAGAGACCCAGTACTTC. It codes for CGARLAGIQETQYF.

The CDR3 loop is CATGTGSSYEQYF. The CDR3 DNA reads as TGCGCCACCGGGACAGGGAGCTCCTACGAGCAGTACTTC. The chain joins TRBV5-1 to TRBJ2-7, with TRBD1 matching 9 bases. The CDR3 has 13 residues. V trimming: 9 bases; J trimming: 0 bases; junction bases outside the gene matches: 4. Germline loops: CDR1 SGHRS, CDR2 YFSETQ.

This clonotype was observed at least ten times. This rearrangement joins TRBV11-2 to TRBJ2-6; D not certain. Germline CDR1 is SGHAT and CDR2 is FQNNGV. Trimming took 0 bases from V and 0 from J, leaving 3 bases between them. The length of the CDR3 is 15 residues. The CDR3 protein is CASSLEISGANVLTF. DNA for the CDR3: TGTGCCAGCAGCTTAGAGATCTCTGGGGCCAACGTCCTGACTTTC.

This chain joins TRBV11-2 and TRBJ2-2, with D maybe TRBD2 (5 bases). Per the germline V gene, CDR1 is SGHAT and CDR2 is FQNNGV. Trimming took off 6 bases at V and 6 bases at J, with 17 bases between the two ends. The length of the CDR3 is 15 residues. The DNA of the CDR3 is TGTGCCAGCAGTCCTAGCACCGATTCATCCGGGGAGCTGTTTTTT. It encodes CASSPSTDSSGELFF.

This clonotype came up many times. This chain connects TRBV7-8 to TRBJ2-1; D uncertain. The CDR3 runs 15 residues. V shed 2 bases and J shed 3 bases, with 11 bases lying between them. In germline, CDR1 is SGHVS, CDR2 FQNEAQ. The CDR3 DNA follows: TGTGCCAGCAGCTTAAGTCAAAACCGCTACAATGAGCAGTTCTTC. Protein sequence: CASSLSQNRYNEQFF. The full variable domain, its missing parts supplied by reference TRBV7-8 and TRBJ2-1, is GAGVSQSPRYKVAKRGQDVALRCDPISGHVSLFWYQQALGQGPEFLTYFQNEAQLDKSGLPSDRFFAERPEGSVSTLKIQRTQQEDSAVYLCASSLSQNRYNEQFFGPGTRLTVL.

The sample holds a few counts of this clonotype. The chain has TRBV6-2 or TRBV6-3 and TRBJ2-5, with a tentative D call TRBD1 (5 bases). The CDR3 has 14 residues. Germline CDR1 and CDR2: MNHEY and SVGEGT. Trimming took 0 bases from V and 5 from J, leaving 10 bases between them. CDR3 sequence (DNA): TGTGCCAGCAGTTACTCCCAGGGATTGGAGACCCAGTACTTC. Amino acid sequence: CASSYSQGLETQYF.

V usage is TRBV6-1 and J usage is TRBJ2-3, with no clear D. The germline CDR1 and CDR2 sequences are MNHNS and SASEGT. Trimming pared 3 bases from V and 4 bases from J, leaving 8 bases between. CDR3 length: 13 amino acids. The DNA for the CDR3 is TGTGCCAGCAGTGACTACCCGGCAGATACGCAGTATTTT. It translates to CASSDYPADTQYF.

J is TRBJ2-3 and V is TRBV5-5; the D gene is possibly TRBD1 (6 bases). The CDR3 covers 15 residues. Germline values: CDR1 SGHKS, CDR2 YYEKEE (reference sequence). V lost 4 bases and J 1 base, leaving 13 bases between the germline ends. This chain's CDR3 is CASSGSRGGTDTQYF. DNA of the CDR3: TGTGCCAGCAGCGGCAGCAGGGGAGGCACAGATACGCAGTATTTT.

V gene TRBV2 combines with J gene TRBJ1-5; possibly TRBD1 for D (5 bases). The CDR3 runs to 14 residues. V lost 7 bases and J lost 6, with 16 bases in between. CDR1 is SNHLY and CDR2 is FYNNEI in the germline V gene. The CDR3 bases are TGTGCCAGCAACCTTCAGGGTGGGGGTCAGCCCCAGCATTTT. Translation gives CASNLQGGGQPQHF.

This clonotype was detected ten times or more. The chain employs TRBV28 and TRBJ1-4, with 7 bases aligning to TRBD1. The germline gives CDR1 MDHEN, CDR2 SYDVKM. The CDR3 is 14 residues long. V was clipped by 6 bases and J by 7 bases; unmatched bases: 8. This chain's CDR3 is CASRTGTVGEKLFF. The CDR3 DNA follows: TGTGCCAGCAGAACAGGGACAGTCGGTGAAAAACTGTTTTTT.

This clonotype came up many times. V gene TRBV12-3 or TRBV12-4 combines with J gene TRBJ1-1, with D maybe TRBD1 (6 bases). Trimming took 5 bases from V and 0 from J, leaving 13 bases between them. This CDR3 spans 15 amino acids. The CDR3 loop reads CASSPLGTLNTEAFF. CDR3 sequence (DNA): TGTGCCAGCAGTCCCCTAGGGACATTGAACACTGAAGCTTTCTTT.

This clonotype was counted many times. The J gene is TRBJ2-2, the V gene TRBV28; D is possibly TRBD1 (5 bases). Germline V gene sequence: CDR1 MDHEN, CDR2 SYDVKM. V dropped 2 bases and J dropped 4 bases, with 14 bases sitting between them. The CDR3 consists of 16 residues. The CDR3 here is CASSLMSGIITGELFF. The CDR3 DNA follows: TGTGCCAGCAGTTTAATGTCAGGGATCATCACCGGGGAGCTGTTTTTT.